Detailed here is one T cell receptor (beta chain). The antigen is not known. This entry is derived from a study of OX40 agonist ivuxolimab in advanced cancers. Study outcomes and limitations: Clones of CD4+ and CD8+ blood T cells grew by week 6 at doses of 0.1 to 3.0 mg/kg.

This table comes from immunoSEQ multiplex PCR, and its TCRdb copy is limited to in-frame clones, with some not included. The sample carries tens of thousands of clones, around four fifths recorded once. The CDR3 is made up of 13 amino acids. Germline-derived CDR1 and CDR2 are KGHSH and LQKENI. The V end lost 3 bases, the J end lost 3 bases, and 8 bases lay between the germline ends. Sequencing used CD4+ or CD8+ T cells sorted from blood, obtained in a trial of the OX40 agonist ivuxolimab. The clonotype comes from an adult with an advanced solid tumor such as melanoma, head and neck, liver or kidney cancer. The chain joins TRBV18 to TRBJ1-1, with D maybe TRBD1 (5 bases). CDR3 sequence (DNA): TGTGCCAGCTCACCCATGGGGGACACTGAAGCTTTCTTT. Encoded protein: CASSPMGDTEAFF.